The following is a T cell receptor (beta chain) sequence with its context. As yet, its antigen is unknown. Possible read error: a much larger clone is one base away. The CDR3 contains 14 residues. The germline V and J ends were trimmed by 6 bases and 0 bases, with 11 bases remaining between them. Germline loops: CDR1 SEHNR, CDR2 FQNEAQ (reference sequence). During construction of the library, unique molecular identifiers were attached to individual cDNA molecules for quantitative, reproducible TCR counting. As processed by the authors: Samples contained a median of about 96,000 TCRs, with a range of roughly 20,000 to 700,000. MiXCR, run by TCRdb on the RACE reads, gives a single entry per CDR3 protein. TCRdb's processing, not the authors', yielded these V and J calls. The data show about 380,000 distinct CDR3 sequences, 4.5% to 6% seen once. The data originate from a study of human T cells and chemical hapten exposure. Study results and caveats: Expanded TCR counts at PT1 were positively correlated with the patch test score.

Time point denoted: pre-sensitization, week 0. As for treatment: therapeutic diphenylcyclopropenone sensitization with weekly scalp DPC. Patches went on only after blood had been drawn each time. The chain employs TRBV7-9 and TRBJ1-1; unclear D gene. Sample: whole blood, taken in connection with sensitization to the hapten diphenylcyclopropenone (DPC). The TCR was taken from a woman between 45 and 60 years old with alopecia areata. Some clones in this sample may be carry-over from other donors' samples. The CDR3 coding sequence is TGTGCCAGCAGAATAGTCCGGCTGAACACTGAAGCTTTCTTT. Its translation: CASRIVRLNTEAFF.